One sample yielded the 22 T cell receptor beta chains listed below, sequenced in a study of CD8+CD57+ T cells in acquired aplastic anemia. All sequencing subjects had displayed CD8+CD57+ cell expansion on flow cytometry. Both TCR beta VDJ combination and CDR3 sequence profiling were carried out. Genomic DNA was the template for this profiling. One entry per CDR3 protein, called by TCRdb with MiXCR from the reads. The sample includes 150,000 to 160,000 distinct CDR3 sequences, roughly 49% of them seen just once. The source material was sorted CD4+, CD8+, or CD8+CD57+ T cells (not recorded which) from PBMCs. All receptors derive from a human donor with aplastic anemia.

Of note for this clonotype: A read error may account for a junction end that differs from germline. This chain connects TRBV10-1 to TRBJ2-7; D gene unclear. Germline V CDR1 and CDR2: WNHNN, SYGVQD (reference sequence). CDR3 length: 12 amino acids. The CDR3 DNA reads TGCGCCAGCAGTGAGGGTCTGGGTGGCCTAAACTTC. Translating gives CASSEGLGGLNF.

The count of this clonotype is one. This chain connects TRBV5-1 to TRBJ1-2; TRBD1 aligns across 7 bases. The CDR3 has 15 amino acids. Germline V gene lookup returns CDR1 SGHRS and CDR2 YFSETQ. V trimming: 4 bases; J trimming: 3 bases; junction bases outside the gene matches: 9. CDR3: CASSPIETGDYGYTF. CDR3 in DNA: TGCGCCAGCAGCCCCATCGAAACAGGGGACTATGGCTACACCTTC.

The gene calls are TRBV10-3 and TRBJ1-1; 9 bases match TRBD1. The germline V gene encodes CDR1 ENHRY and CDR2 SYGVKD. The CDR3 totals 16 residues. The V segment lost 6 bases and the J segment 3 bases; nucleotides outside the gene matches: 11. As DNA, the CDR3 is TGTGCCATCAGGGGACAGGGTAGGAGCGTGTACACTGAAGCTTTCTTT. This sequence encodes CAIRGQGRSVYTEAFF.

This clonotype turned up a few times. The DNA for the CDR3 is TGTGCCAGCAGCTTACTTGGACAGCCCGCTAACTATGGCTACACCTTC. It encodes CASSLLGQPANYGYTF. This chain uses TRBV11-1 with TRBJ1-2; tentative D call: TRBD1 (6 bases). With 2 bases removed from V and 0 bases from J, the gap between germline ends came to 13 bases. This CDR3 comprises 16 residues. Germline lookup yields CDR1 SGHAT and CDR2 FQDESV (reference sequence).

As concerns this clonotype: One end of the junction does not line up with germline, which may come from a read error. V usage is TRBV2 and J usage is TRBJ1-3; D uncertain. This CDR3 has 16 residues. Germline V gene sequence: CDR1 SNHLY, CDR2 FYNNEI. This CDR3 is CANSEGPEWGGNTIYF. The CDR3 DNA reads as TGCGCCAACAGTGAAGGGCCCGAGTGGGGAGGAAACACCATATATTTT. Together with reference TRBV2 and TRBJ1-3, the CDR3 gives the full variable domain: EPEVTQTPSHQVTQMGQEVILRCVPISNHLYFYWYRQILGQKVEFLVSFYNNEISEKSEIFDDQFSVERPDGSNFTLKIRSTKLEDSAMYFCANSEGPEWGGNTIYFGEGSWLTVV.

This clonotype turned up a few times. The chain has TRBV15 and TRBJ2-5; TRBD2 aligns across 10 bases. From germline, CDR1 is LNHNV and CDR2 YYDKDF (reference sequence). CDR3 length equals 15 residues. V gave up 4 bases and J gave up 5 bases; unmatched junction bases: 7. DNA for the CDR3: TGTGCCACCAGCACCCCCCTAGCGGGAGTTGAGACCCAGTACTTC. Its translation is CATSTPLAGVETQYF.

This clonotype was seen a handful of times. This sequence joins TRBV10-3 and TRBJ2-7; TRBD2 matches at 10 bases. The trim removed 4 bases at V and 1 base at J, leaving 4 bases unmatched. This CDR3 comprises 15 residues. Germline V gene sequence: CDR1 ENHRY, CDR2 SYGVKD. The CDR3 bases are TGTGCCATCAGTGCTGGGACTAGCGCATCCTACGAGCAGTACTTC. Translated, it gives CAISAGTSASYEQYF.

The CDR3 reads CAISESTPPLHF. The CDR3 DNA reads TGTGCCATCAGTGAGTCGACCCCACCCCTCCACTTT. This chain joins TRBV10-3 and TRBJ1-6; D ambiguous. Germline V gives CDR1 ENHRY, CDR2 SYGVKD. The CDR3 covers 12 residues. Between the trimmed V and J ends, which lost 0 bases and 11 bases, there was a span of 5 bases.

This clonotype has at least ten counts. The V gene is TRBV5-6, the J gene TRBJ2-1; tentative D call: TRBD1 (6 bases). There are 15 residues in the CDR3. CDR1 SGHDT and CDR2 YYEEEE come from the germline V gene. The V gene lost 0 bases and the J gene lost 3 bases, with 10 bases spanning the gap. The CDR3 spells CASSLDREYYNEQFF. The CDR3 DNA follows: TGTGCCAGCAGCTTGGACAGGGAATACTACAATGAGCAGTTCTTC.

V usage is TRBV25-1 and J usage is TRBJ2-2, with 9 positions matching TRBD1. This CDR3 is built from 14 residues. CDR1 and CDR2 from the germline V gene are MGHDK and SYGVNS. J gave up 5 bases and V 5 bases, and 3 bases lay outside the gene matches. CDR3: CASSPGTGTGELFF. CDR3 coding DNA: TGTGCCAGCAGTCCCGGGACAGGGACCGGGGAGCTGTTTTTT.

The chain recombines TRBV20-1 with TRBJ1-1, with 8 bases identical to TRBD1. The junction had 1 base not matched to a gene; V was cut back by 6 bases and J by 1 base. Germline lookup yields CDR1 DFQATT and CDR2 SNEGSKA (reference sequence). The CDR3 sequence is 12 residues long. CDR3: CSARGQNTEAFF. CDR3 coding DNA: TGCAGTGCCAGGGGGCAGAACACTGAAGCTTTCTTT.

The J gene is TRBJ1-1, the V gene TRBV2; D uncertain. V lost 2 bases and J 4 bases, leaving 5 bases between the germline ends. The CDR3 is made up of 12 amino acids. Per germline, CDR1 SNHLY and CDR2 FYNNEI. Written as DNA, the CDR3 is TGTGCCAGCAGTGAAATGGGCACTGAAGCTTTCTTT. This translates into CASSEMGTEAFF.

V is TRBV11-1 and J is TRBJ1-1, with a weak D call TRBD1 (5 bases). V lost 0 bases to trimming and J lost 1 base, with 12 bases between them. Germline lookup yields CDR1 SGHAT and CDR2 FQDESV (reference sequence). This CDR3 is built from 16 residues. The CDR3 sequence: CASSLARSQGNTEAFF. CDR3 sequence (DNA): TGTGCCAGCAGCTTAGCGAGGAGTCAGGGGAACACTGAAGCTTTCTTT.

The chain carries TRBV25-1 and TRBJ2-6, with D perhaps matching TRBD2 (6 bases). CDR1 and CDR2 (germline): MGHDK, SYGVNS. The germline V and J ends were trimmed by 2 bases and 3 bases, with 14 bases remaining between them. This CDR3 spans 17 amino acids. This CDR3 reads CASSEVGGEFGANVLTF. CDR3 in DNA: TGTGCCAGCAGTGAAGTTGGAGGGGAGTTTGGGGCCAACGTCCTGACTTTC.

V gene TRBV4-1 combines with J gene TRBJ1-5, with 7 nucleotides matching TRBD1. The junction had 3 bases not matched to a gene; V was cut back by 3 bases and J by 4 bases. The CDR3 is 14 residues long. Germline CDR1 is MGHRA and CDR2 is YSYEKL. CDR3 region: CASSQTGINQPQHF. The CDR3 bases are TGCGCCAGCAGCCAGACAGGGATTAATCAGCCCCAGCATTTT.

The rearrangement joins TRBV29-1 to TRBJ2-7, with D unresolved. V was shortened by 4 bases and J by 4 bases, with 20 bases between the two germline ends. Germline CDR1 SQVTM, CDR2 ANQGSEA. CDR3 length equals 15 residues. The CDR3 protein is CSVVPPTRVAYEQYF. The CDR3 coding sequence is TGCAGCGTTGTTCCCCCAACCCGGGTGGCGTACGAGCAGTACTTC.

The chain couples TRBV9 to TRBJ1-1; D gene unclear. Looked up from germline, CDR1 is SGDLS and CDR2 is YYNGEE. The CDR3 consists of 13 residues. V was shortened by 0 bases and J by 1 base, with 4 bases between the two germline ends. The CDR3 loop reads CASSVAGNTEAFF. The CDR3 nucleotides read TGTGCCAGCAGCGTAGCAGGGAACACTGAAGCTTTCTTT.

In this sample, this clonotype turned up many times. V gene TRBV2 combines with J gene TRBJ2-6; 7 bases agree with TRBD1. V shed 1 base, J shed 3 bases, and the junction held 3 bases outside the gene matches. Germline V lookup: CDR1 SNHLY, CDR2 FYNNEI. This CDR3 has 16 residues. The CDR3 is CASSEDRGVGANVLTF. Written as DNA, the CDR3 is TGTGCCAGCAGTGAAGACAGGGGTGTTGGGGCCAACGTCCTGACTTTC.

The chain links TRBV5-1 to TRBJ2-7; unclear D gene. V was clipped by 5 bases and J by 0 bases, with 15 bases between them. This CDR3 contains 15 residues. CDR1 and CDR2 (germline): SGHRS, YFSETQ. CDR3 nucleotides: TGCGCCAGCAGTCCATCGGTCTTTGGCTCCTACGAGCAGTACTTC. Its translation is CASSPSVFGSYEQYF.

CDR3 sequence (DNA): TGTGCTAGTGGTTTGCGCAGTGGAAACACCATATATTTT. This codes for CASGLRSGNTIYF. The J gene is TRBJ1-3, the V gene TRBV12-5, with D uncertain. V was cut by 2 bases and J by 3 bases, with 5 bases left in between. CDR1 LGHNT and CDR2 FRNRAP come from the germline V gene. The CDR3 is 13 amino acids.

The chain is built from TRBV19 and TRBJ2-7; tentatively, D is TRBD2 (6 bases). The CDR3 has 13 amino acids. The germline gives CDR1 LNHDA, CDR2 SQIVND (reference sequence). V was trimmed by 3 bases and J by 7 bases, leaving 13 bases between them. CDR3 nucleotide sequence: TGTGCCAGTAGTATTGGAGGGGCAGGTGAGCAGTACTTC. This encodes CASSIGGAGEQYF.

This rearrangement joins TRBV2 to TRBJ2-6; D is unclear. V lost 5 bases and J lost 4, with 6 bases in between. The CDR3 has 13 amino acids. CDR1 and CDR2 from the germline V gene are SNHLY and FYNNEI. In nucleotides, the CDR3 is TGTGCCAGCAGTATACAGGGGGCCAACGTCCTGACTTTC. Residues: CASSIQGANVLTF.